The rows below give T cell receptor beta chains drawn from one sample of a study of response to subunit inactivated influenza vaccine. TCRdb reprocessed the RT-PCR reads via MiXCR and lists one record per CDR3 protein. The sample holds 450,000 to 700,000 distinct CDR3 sequences; about 15% are singletons and the top ten take roughly 10%. The sequencing used PBMCs from blood, collected 11 to 12 days after vaccination. Receptor source: a man aged 45-60 years who received an inactivated influenza vaccine. The CDR3 runs from the conserved cysteine through the conserved F or W. D genes are given only for firm matches. Clone size is shown for a subset of rows, as once, few, many or a class of expanded clone.

>.|TRBV4-1|TRBJ1-6|TRBD1
CASSPTGVGSPLHF
TGCGCCAGCAGCCCGACAGGGGTAGGATCACCCCTCCACTTT
>.|TRBV29-1|TRBJ2-7|.
CSVEDKIGYEQYF
TGCAGCGTTGAAGATAAAATCGGCTACGAGCAGTACTTC
>.|TRBV7-9|TRBJ1-6|TRBD1
CASSSVGQGKYSPLHF
TGTGCCAGCAGCTCCGTGGGACAGGGCAAATACTCACCCCTCCACTTT
>few|TRBV5-1|TRBJ2-7|TRBD1
CASSKGQGGYEQYF
TGCGCCAGCAGCAAGGGACAGGGGGGCTACGAGCAGTACTTC
>few|TRBV28|TRBJ2-1|.
CASSFRGRGSAYNEQFF
TGTGCCAGCAGTTTTAGGGGCAGGGGTTCTGCCTACAATGAGCAGTTCTTC
>.|TRBV28|TRBJ2-7|.
CASKATQSCEQYF
TGTGCCAGCAAAGCGACCCAGTCCTGCGAGCAGTACTTC
>.|TRBV20-1|TRBJ2-3|TRBD2
CSARPSGGTQYF
TGCAGTGCTAGACCTAGCGGGGGTACGCAGTATTTT
>few|TRBV7-9|TRBJ2-7|.
CASSFPGDEQYF
TGTGCCAGCAGCTTCCCAGGGGACGAGCAGTACTTC
>.|TRBV5-1|TRBJ2-3|TRBD2
CASSFASGIVTDTQYF
TGCGCCAGCAGCTTTGCTAGCGGGATAGTCACAGATACGCAGTATTTT
>many|TRBV6-2/TRBV6-3|TRBJ1-1|.
CASSLSRGNTEAFF
TGTGCCAGCAGCTTGAGCAGGGGGAACACTGAAGCTTTCTTT
>.|TRBV12-3/TRBV12-4|TRBJ2-1|.
CASSFFSAGEQFF
TGTGCCAGCAGTTTTTTTTCCGCAGGGGAGCAGTTCTTC
>few|TRBV5-1|TRBJ2-7|.
CASSLADRSSYEQYF
TGCGCCAGCAGCTTGGCAGACAGGAGCTCCTACGAGCAGTACTTC
>.|TRBV28|TRBJ2-1|.
CASGVGINNEQFF
TGTGCCAGCGGAGTTGGGATAAACAATGAGCAGTTCTTC
>.|TRBV12-3/TRBV12-4|TRBJ1-1|.
CASSYSRDKEAFF
TGTGCCAGCAGTTATTCCCGGGACAAGGAAGCTTTCTTT
>.|TRBV7-2|TRBJ1-2|.
CASSPQPQANYGYTF
TGTGCCAGCAGCCCCCAGCCGCAGGCTAACTATGGCTACACCTTC
>few|TRBV12-3/TRBV12-4|TRBJ2-4|.
CASSAGSGAVAKNIQYF
TGTGCCAGCAGCGCCGGTTCAGGGGCTGTGGCCAAAAACATTCAGTACTTC
>few|TRBV5-1|TRBJ2-1|TRBD2
CASSWMGLAAYNEQFF
TGCGCCAGCAGCTGGATGGGACTAGCGGCCTACAATGAGCAGTTCTTC
>few|TRBV7-2|TRBJ2-7|TRBD2
CASSYWEGYEQYF
TGTGCCAGCAGTTACTGGGAGGGTTACGAGCAGTACTTC
>many|TRBV6-4|TRBJ2-1|TRBD2
CASRPRPPGLAGGGSSYNEQFF
TGTGCCAGCCGTCCCAGGCCGCCGGGACTAGCGGGAGGGGGAAGCTCCTACAATGAGCAGTTCTTC
>.|TRBV6-2/TRBV6-3|TRBJ2-1|TRBD1
CASINPPGQAHNEQFF
TGTGCCAGCATCAACCCGCCGGGACAGGCCCACAATGAGCAGTTCTTC
>few|TRBV6-5|TRBJ2-3|TRBD2
CASSSSAGDARTQYF
TGTGCCAGCAGTTCGTCAGCGGGAGATGCGCGTACGCAGTATTTT
>few|TRBV28|TRBJ2-2|.
CASTRRLANTGELFF
TGTGCCAGCACAAGGCGGTTGGCCAACACCGGGGAGCTGTTTTTT
>few|TRBV5-5|TRBJ2-2|TRBD1
CASSTDRVGGELFF
TGTGCCAGCAGCACCGACAGGGTCGGCGGGGAGCTGTTTTTT
>many|TRBV5-1|TRBJ2-7|TRBD2
CASSPGTSWEQYF
TGCGCCAGCAGCCCCGGGACTAGTTGGGAGCAGTACTTC
>few|TRBV4-3|TRBJ2-1|.
CASSQDMGVESRRREQFF
TGCGCCAGCAGCCAAGATATGGGGGTCGAAAGTCGACGACGTGAGCAGTTCTTC
>few|TRBV29-1|TRBJ2-7|TRBD1
CSVEGYGQGIGEQYF
TGCAGCGTTGAAGGTTACGGACAGGGGATCGGCGAGCAGTACTTC
>.|TRBV7-3|TRBJ1-1|.
CASSLIGENTEAFF
TGTGCCAGCAGCTTAATAGGGGAGAACACTGAAGCTTTCTTT
>few|TRBV20-1|TRBJ1-6|TRBD1
CSAPTGAAYNSPLHF
TGCAGTGCACCCACAGGGGCCGCGTATAATTCACCCCTCCACTTT
>few|TRBV20-1|TRBJ1-5|.
CSAREGYQPQHF
TGCAGTGCTAGAGAGGGCTATCAGCCCCAGCATTTT
>few|TRBV2|TRBJ1-6|.
CASSAGQRNSPLHF
TGTGCCAGCAGTGCTGGACAGAGGAATTCACCCCTCCACTTT
>.|TRBV12-3/TRBV12-4|TRBJ2-5|TRBD2
CASLSGTSGQETQYF
TGTGCCAGCCTATCCGGGACTAGCGGTCAAGAGACCCAGTACTTC
>.|TRBV7-8|TRBJ2-2|.
CASSLVSTGRAGMTGELFF
TGTGCCAGCAGCTTAGTTTCTACCGGGAGAGCCGGTATGACCGGGGAGCTGTTTTTT
>.|TRBV4-1|TRBJ1-1|.
CASSQAGLTHAFF
TGCGCCAGCAGCCAAGCGGGGCTAACACACGCTTTCTTT
>few|TRBV7-9|TRBJ1-5|.
CASSPFPSNQPQHF
TGTGCCAGCAGCCCGTTTCCTAGCAATCAGCCCCAGCATTTT
>.|TRBV20-1|TRBJ1-2|.
CSAKQAYGYTF
TGCAGTGCTAAACAGGCCTATGGCTACACCTTC
>.|TRBV5-1|TRBJ2-1|.
CASSSRTRYNEQFF
TGCGCCAGCAGCTCCCGGACGCGCTACAATGAGCAGTTCTTC
>few|TRBV25-1|TRBJ1-2|.
CASSNSWGTDGYTF
TGTGCCAGCAGCAACTCCTGGGGAACGGATGGCTACACCTTC
>.|TRBV3-1|TRBJ2-5|.
CASSQDAGQGSQYF
TGTGCCAGCAGCCAAGACGCCGGCCAGGGGTCCCAGTACTTC
>many|TRBV18|TRBJ1-1|.
CASSPTSEARTEAFF
TGTGCCAGCTCACCTACTAGCGAGGCGAGGACTGAAGCTTTCTTT
>few|TRBV15|TRBJ1-1|.
CATSRDIMGLNTEAFF
TGTGCCACCAGCAGAGATATCATGGGGTTGAACACTGAAGCTTTCTTT
>.|TRBV13|TRBJ2-7|TRBD2
CASSEGTSGPYEQYF
TGTGCCAGCAGCGAGGGGACTAGCGGTCCCTACGAGCAGTACTTC
>.|TRBV18|TRBJ2-1|.
CASSPSDRVYNEQFF
TGTGCCAGCTCACCCTCCGACAGAGTCTACAATGAGCAGTTCTTC
>.|TRBV4-2|TRBJ1-1|.
CASSQGGPGYTEAFF
TGTGCCAGCAGCCAAGGGGGGCCGGGGTACACTGAAGCTTTCTTT
>.|TRBV10-2|TRBJ1-6|.
CASSDAGIGSPLHF
TGCGCCAGCAGTGATGCAGGGATAGGTTCACCCCTCCACTTT
>.|TRBV12-3/TRBV12-4|TRBJ2-3|.
CASSPRGLDTDTQYF
TGTGCCAGCAGCCCTAGGGGACTCGACACAGATACGCAGTATTTT
>.|TRBV29-1|TRBJ2-2|.
CSVGGLSGELFF
TGCAGCGTTGGAGGGCTCTCCGGGGAGCTGTTTTTT
>.|TRBV18|TRBJ2-3|.
CASSPRGQSSTDTQYF
TGTGCCAGCTCACCACGAGGGCAGTCTAGCACAGATACGCAGTATTTT
>.|TRBV12-3/TRBV12-4|TRBJ2-2|.
CASTFARGELFF
TGTGCCAGCACTTTTGCGCGTGGGGAGCTGTTTTTT
>.|TRBV12-3/TRBV12-4|TRBJ2-1|.
CASSQYRTRTYNEQFF
TGTGCCAGCAGCCAGTACAGAACTCGAACATACAATGAGCAGTTCTTC
>few|TRBV11-2|TRBJ1-1|TRBD1
CASSSSPGQGGKDTEAFF
TGTGCCAGCAGCTCCTCACCGGGACAGGGGGGCAAGGACACTGAAGCTTTCTTT
>many|TRBV6-2/TRBV6-3|TRBJ2-4|.
CASRDGLSVGSKNIQYF
TGTGCCAGCAGGGACGGACTCAGTGTCGGGTCCAAAAACATTCAGTACTTC
>.|TRBV11-2|TRBJ2-7|TRBD1
CASSLGTGSGYEQYF
TGTGCCAGCAGCTTAGGGACAGGCTCCGGATACGAGCAGTACTTC
>few|TRBV7-9|TRBJ2-7|TRBD1
CASSIQGSEQYF
TGTGCCAGCAGCATACAGGGGAGCGAGCAGTACTTC
>few|TRBV27|TRBJ2-1|TRBD2
CASSPRGGGSGEQFF
TGTGCCAGCAGTCCCCGCGGGGGTGGCTCGGGTGAGCAGTTCTTC
>few|TRBV11-2|TRBJ1-2|.
CASSPQTGPYGYTF
TGTGCCAGCAGCCCCCAGACAGGTCCCTACGGCTACACCTTC
>.|TRBV11-2|TRBJ2-5|.
CASSLDIETQYF
TGTGCCAGCAGCTTAGATATAGAGACCCAGTACTTC
>.|TRBV7-2|TRBJ1-5|TRBD1
CASSRAGQGGQPQHF
TGTGCCAGCAGCAGAGCGGGACAGGGAGGACAGCCCCAGCATTTT
>.|TRBV5-6|TRBJ1-1|.
CASSLLSFGDNTEAFF
TGTGCCAGCAGCTTATTGTCTTTCGGGGATAACACTGAAGCTTTCTTT
>.|TRBV7-3|TRBJ2-5|.
CASSLAGARGTQYF
TGTGCCAGCAGCTTAGCCGGGGCCAGGGGGACCCAGTACTTC